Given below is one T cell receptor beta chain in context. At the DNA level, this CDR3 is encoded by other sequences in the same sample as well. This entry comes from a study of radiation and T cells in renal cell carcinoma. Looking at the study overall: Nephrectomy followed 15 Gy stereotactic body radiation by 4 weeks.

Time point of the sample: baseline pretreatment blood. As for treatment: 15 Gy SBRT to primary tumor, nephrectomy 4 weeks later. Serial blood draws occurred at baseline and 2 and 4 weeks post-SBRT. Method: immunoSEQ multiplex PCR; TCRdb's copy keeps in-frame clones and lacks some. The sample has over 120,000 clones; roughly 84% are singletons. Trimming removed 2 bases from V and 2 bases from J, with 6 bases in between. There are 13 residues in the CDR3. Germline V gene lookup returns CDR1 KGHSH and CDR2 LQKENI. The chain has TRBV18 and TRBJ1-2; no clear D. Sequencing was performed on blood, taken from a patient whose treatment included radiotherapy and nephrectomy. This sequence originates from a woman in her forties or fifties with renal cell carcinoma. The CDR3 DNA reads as TGTGCCAGCTCACCAGGCCAGAACTATGGCTACACCTTC. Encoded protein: CASSPGQNYGYTF.